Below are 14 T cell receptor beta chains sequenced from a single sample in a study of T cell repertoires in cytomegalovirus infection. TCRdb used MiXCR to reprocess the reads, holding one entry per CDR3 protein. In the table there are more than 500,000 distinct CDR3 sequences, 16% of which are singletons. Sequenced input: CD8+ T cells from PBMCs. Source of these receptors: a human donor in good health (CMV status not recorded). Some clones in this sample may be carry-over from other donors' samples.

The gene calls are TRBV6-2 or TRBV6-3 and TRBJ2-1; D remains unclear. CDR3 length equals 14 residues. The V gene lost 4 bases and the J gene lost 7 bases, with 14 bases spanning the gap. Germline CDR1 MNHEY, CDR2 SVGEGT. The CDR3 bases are TGTGCCAGCAGTTTCCGGGCGCAGGTAAATGAGCAGTTCTTC. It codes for CASSFRAQVNEQFF.

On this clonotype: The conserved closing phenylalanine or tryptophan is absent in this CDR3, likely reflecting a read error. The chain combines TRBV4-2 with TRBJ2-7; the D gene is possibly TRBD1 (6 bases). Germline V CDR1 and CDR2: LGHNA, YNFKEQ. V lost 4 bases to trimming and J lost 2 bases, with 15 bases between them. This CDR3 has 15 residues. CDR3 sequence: CASSPPLTGTYEQYL. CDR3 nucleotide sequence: TGTGCCAGCAGCCCACCTTTGACAGGAACCTACGAGCAGTACTTA.

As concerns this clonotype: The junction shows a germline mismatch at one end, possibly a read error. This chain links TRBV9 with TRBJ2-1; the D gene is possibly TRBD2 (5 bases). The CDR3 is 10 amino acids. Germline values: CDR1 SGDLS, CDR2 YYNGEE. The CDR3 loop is CASSVQDGIF. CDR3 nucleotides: TGTGCCAGCAGCGTACAGGACGGGATCTTC.

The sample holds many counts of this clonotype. CDR3: CASSRTGGSYEQYF. CDR3 sequence (DNA): TGTGCCAGCAGCCGAACAGGGGGCTCCTACGAGCAGTACTTC. The rearrangement uses TRBV7-9 and TRBJ2-7; 8 nucleotides align to TRBD1. The V segment lost 5 bases and the J segment 0 bases; nucleotides outside the gene matches: 3. The CDR3 is made up of 14 amino acids. CDR1 SEHNR and CDR2 FQNEAQ come from the germline V gene (reference sequence).

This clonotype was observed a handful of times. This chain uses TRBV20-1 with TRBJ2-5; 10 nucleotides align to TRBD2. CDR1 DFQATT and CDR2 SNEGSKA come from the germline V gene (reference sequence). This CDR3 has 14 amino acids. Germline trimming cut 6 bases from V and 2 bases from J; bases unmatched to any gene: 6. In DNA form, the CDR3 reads TGCAGTGCCCCGGGACTAGCGTTACAAGAGACCCAGTACTTC. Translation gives CSAPGLALQETQYF.

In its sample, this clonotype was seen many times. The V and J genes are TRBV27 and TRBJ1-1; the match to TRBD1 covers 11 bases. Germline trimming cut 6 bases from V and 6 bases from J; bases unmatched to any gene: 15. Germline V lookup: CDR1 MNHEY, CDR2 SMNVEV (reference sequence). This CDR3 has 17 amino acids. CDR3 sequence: CASSRYSTGQGASEAFF. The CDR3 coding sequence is TGTGCCAGCAGCAGATACAGCACCGGACAGGGGGCCTCTGAAGCTTTCTTT.

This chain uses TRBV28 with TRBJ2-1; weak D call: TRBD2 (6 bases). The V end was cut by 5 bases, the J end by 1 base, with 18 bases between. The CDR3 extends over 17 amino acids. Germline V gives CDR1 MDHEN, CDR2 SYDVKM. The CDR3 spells CASSPPMEGESYNEQFF. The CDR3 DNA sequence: TGTGCCAGCAGTCCCCCGATGGAGGGTGAATCCTACAATGAGCAGTTCTTC.

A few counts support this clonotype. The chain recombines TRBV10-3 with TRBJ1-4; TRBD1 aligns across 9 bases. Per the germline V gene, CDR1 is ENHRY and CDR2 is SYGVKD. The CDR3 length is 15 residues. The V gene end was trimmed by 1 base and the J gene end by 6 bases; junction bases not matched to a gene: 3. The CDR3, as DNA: TGTGCCATCAGTGAGTGGACAGGGGAAGATGAAAAACTGTTTTTT. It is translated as CAISEWTGEDEKLFF.

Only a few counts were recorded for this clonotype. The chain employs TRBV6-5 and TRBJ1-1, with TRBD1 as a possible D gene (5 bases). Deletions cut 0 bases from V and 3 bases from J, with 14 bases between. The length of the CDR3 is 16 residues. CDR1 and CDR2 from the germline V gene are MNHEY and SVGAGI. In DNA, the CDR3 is TGTGCCAGCAGTTACTCGAATCGGGAGGGGTACACTGAAGCTTTCTTT. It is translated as CASSYSNREGYTEAFF.

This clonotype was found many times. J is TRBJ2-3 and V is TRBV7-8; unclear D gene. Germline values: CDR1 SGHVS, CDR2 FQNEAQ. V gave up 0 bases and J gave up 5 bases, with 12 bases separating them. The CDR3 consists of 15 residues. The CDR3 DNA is TGTGCCAGCAGCTTAGCGCGAGGACCGGGAGATACGCAGTATTTT. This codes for CASSLARGPGDTQYF. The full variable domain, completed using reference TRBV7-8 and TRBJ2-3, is GAGVSQSPRYKVAKRGQDVALRCDPISGHVSLFWYQQALGQGPEFLTYFQNEAQLDKSGLPSDRFFAERPEGSVSTLKIQRTQQEDSAVYLCASSLARGPGDTQYFGPGTRLTVL.

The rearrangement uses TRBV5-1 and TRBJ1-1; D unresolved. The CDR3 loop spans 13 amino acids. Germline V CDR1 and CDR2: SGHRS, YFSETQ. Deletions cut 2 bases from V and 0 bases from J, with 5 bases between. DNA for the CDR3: TGCGCCAGCAGCTTTGAAGTGAACACTGAAGCTTTCTTT. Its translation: CASSFEVNTEAFF.

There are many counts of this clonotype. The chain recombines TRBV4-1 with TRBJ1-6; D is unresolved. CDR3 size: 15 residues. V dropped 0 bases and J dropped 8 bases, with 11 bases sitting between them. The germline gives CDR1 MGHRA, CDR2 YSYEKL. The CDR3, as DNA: TGCGCCAGCAGCCAAGACTCCAACGGAGATTCACCCCTCCACTTT. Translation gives CASSQDSNGDSPLHF.

The CDR3 DNA reads as TGTGCCAGCAGTTTTCCTCATGCGGCCCCCAAGCAGTACTTC. Its protein product is CASSFPHAAPKQYF. The V and J genes are TRBV28 and TRBJ2-7; no definite D call. The length of the CDR3 is 14 residues. Germline V gives CDR1 MDHEN, CDR2 SYDVKM. Trimming shortened V by 3 bases and J by 8 bases, and 17 bases separated the two germline ends.

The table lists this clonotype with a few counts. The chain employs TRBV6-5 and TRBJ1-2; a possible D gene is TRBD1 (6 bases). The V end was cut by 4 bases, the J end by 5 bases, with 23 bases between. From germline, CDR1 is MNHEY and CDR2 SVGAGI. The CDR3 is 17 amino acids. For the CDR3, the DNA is TGTGCCAGCAGTTTGGGCGATATCAGGGGTTCCCGTTATGGCTACACCTTC. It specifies CASSLGDIRGSRYGYTF.